The source of this TCR beta chain is a study of radiation and T cells in renal cell carcinoma. Germline V gene lookup returns CDR1 SGHNT and CDR2 YYREEE (reference sequence). The CDR3 has 13 residues. With 2 bases removed from V and 1 base from J, the gap between germline ends came to 6 bases. Generated by immunoSEQ multiplex PCR, the TCRdb table keeps only in-frame clones and is missing some. Seen here are about 73,000 clones, less than 85% observed once, and the top ten hold around 2.5%. Regarding time point: blood 4 weeks post-SBRT, at nephrectomy. The treatment here: 15 Gy SBRT to primary tumor, nephrectomy 4 weeks later. For this clone: Its antigen is undetermined.

Points from the study as a whole: Top tumor clonotypes rose in blood 2 weeks post-radiation, then contracted.

The receptor's source is a woman aged 60 to 75 with renal cell carcinoma. The chain couples TRBV5-4 to TRBJ1-1; D gene unclear. Sample: blood, taken from a patient whose treatment included radiotherapy and nephrectomy. The CDR3 bases are TGTGCCAGCAGCTTAATCGAGAACACTGAAGCTTTCTTT. It encodes CASSLIENTEAFF.